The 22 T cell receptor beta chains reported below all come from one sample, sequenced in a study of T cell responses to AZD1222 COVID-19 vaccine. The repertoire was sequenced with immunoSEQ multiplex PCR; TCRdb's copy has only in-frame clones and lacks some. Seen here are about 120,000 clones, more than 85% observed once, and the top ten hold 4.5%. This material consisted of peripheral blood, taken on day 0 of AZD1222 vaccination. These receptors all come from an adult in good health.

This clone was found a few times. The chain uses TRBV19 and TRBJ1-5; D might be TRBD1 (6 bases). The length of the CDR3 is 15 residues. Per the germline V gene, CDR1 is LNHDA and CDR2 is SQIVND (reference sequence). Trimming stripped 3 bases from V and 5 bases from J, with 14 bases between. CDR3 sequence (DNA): TGTGCCAGTAGTATCGCCACAGGGAGATATCAGCCCCAGCATTTT. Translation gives CASSIATGRYQPQHF.

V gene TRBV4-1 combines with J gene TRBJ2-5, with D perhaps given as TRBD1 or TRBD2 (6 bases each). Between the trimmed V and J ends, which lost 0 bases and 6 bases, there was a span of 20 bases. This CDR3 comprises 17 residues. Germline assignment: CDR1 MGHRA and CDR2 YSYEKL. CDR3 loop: CASSQERARGQGKTQYF. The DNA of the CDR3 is TGCGCCAGCAGCCAAGAAAGGGCCCGGGGGCAGGGGAAGACCCAGTACTTC.

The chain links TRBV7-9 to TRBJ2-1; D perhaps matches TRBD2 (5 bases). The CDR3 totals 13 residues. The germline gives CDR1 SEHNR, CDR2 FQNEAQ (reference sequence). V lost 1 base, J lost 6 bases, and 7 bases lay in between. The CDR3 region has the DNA TGTGCCAGCAGCTTAGTGGGAGCCAATGAGCAGTTCTTC. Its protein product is CASSLVGANEQFF.

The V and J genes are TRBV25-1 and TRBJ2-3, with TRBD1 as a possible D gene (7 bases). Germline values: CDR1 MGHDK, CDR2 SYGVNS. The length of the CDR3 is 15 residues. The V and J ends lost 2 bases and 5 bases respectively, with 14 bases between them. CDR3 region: CASSESRGVEDTQYF. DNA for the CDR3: TGTGCCAGCAGTGAAAGCAGGGGGGTCGAAGATACGCAGTATTTT.

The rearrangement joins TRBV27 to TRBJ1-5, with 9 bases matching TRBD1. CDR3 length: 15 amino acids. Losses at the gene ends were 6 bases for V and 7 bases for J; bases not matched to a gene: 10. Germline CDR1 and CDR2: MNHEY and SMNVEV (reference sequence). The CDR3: CASRPARTGVQPQHF. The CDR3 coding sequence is TGTGCCAGCAGGCCCGCCCGGACAGGGGTCCAGCCCCAGCATTTT.

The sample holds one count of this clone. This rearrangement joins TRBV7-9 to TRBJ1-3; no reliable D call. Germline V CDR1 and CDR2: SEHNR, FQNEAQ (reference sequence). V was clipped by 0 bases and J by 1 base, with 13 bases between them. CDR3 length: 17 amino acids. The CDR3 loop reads CASSLAWKEASGNTIYF. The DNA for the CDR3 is TGTGCCAGCAGCTTAGCTTGGAAAGAGGCTTCTGGAAACACCATATATTTT. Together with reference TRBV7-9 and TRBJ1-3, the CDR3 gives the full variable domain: DTGVSQNPRHKITKRGQNVTFRCDPISEHNRLYWYRQTLGQGPEFLTYFQNEAQLEKSRLLSDRFSAERPKGSFSTLEIQRTEQGDSAMYLCASSLAWKEASGNTIYFGEGSWLTVV.

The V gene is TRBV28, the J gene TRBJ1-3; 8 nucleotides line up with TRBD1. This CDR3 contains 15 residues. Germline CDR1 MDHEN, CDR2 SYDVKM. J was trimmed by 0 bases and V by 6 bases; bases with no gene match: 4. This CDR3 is CASSVQGGSGNTIYF. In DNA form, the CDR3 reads TGTGCCAGCAGCGTACAGGGGGGCTCTGGAAACACCATATATTTT.

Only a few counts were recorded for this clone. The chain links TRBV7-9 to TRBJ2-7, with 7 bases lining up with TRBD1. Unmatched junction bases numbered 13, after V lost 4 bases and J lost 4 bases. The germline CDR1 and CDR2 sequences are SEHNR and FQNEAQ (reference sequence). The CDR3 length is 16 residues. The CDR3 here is CASSSRPTTGWYEQYF. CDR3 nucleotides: TGTGCCAGCAGCTCTCGGCCGACGACAGGGTGGTACGAGCAGTACTTC. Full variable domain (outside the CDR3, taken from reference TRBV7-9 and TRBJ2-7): DTGVSQNPRHKITKRGQNVTFRCDPISEHNRLYWYRQTLGQGPEFLTYFQNEAQLEKSRLLSDRFSAERPKGSFSTLEIQRTEQGDSAMYLCASSSRPTTGWYEQYFGPGTRLTVT.

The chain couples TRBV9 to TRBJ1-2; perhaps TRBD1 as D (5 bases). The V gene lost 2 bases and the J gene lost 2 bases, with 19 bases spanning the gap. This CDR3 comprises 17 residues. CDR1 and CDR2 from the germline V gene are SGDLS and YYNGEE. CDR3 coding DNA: TGTGCCAGCAGCGTCTCCCTCCGGGACGGCGAAAACTATGGCTACACCTTC. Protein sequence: CASSVSLRDGENYGYTF.

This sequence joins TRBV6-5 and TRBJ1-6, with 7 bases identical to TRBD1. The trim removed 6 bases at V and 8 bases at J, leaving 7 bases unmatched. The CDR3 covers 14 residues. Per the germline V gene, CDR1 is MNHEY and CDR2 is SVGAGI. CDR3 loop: CASRKNRGDSPLHF. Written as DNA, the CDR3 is TGTGCCAGCAGGAAGAACAGGGGAGATTCACCCCTCCACTTT.

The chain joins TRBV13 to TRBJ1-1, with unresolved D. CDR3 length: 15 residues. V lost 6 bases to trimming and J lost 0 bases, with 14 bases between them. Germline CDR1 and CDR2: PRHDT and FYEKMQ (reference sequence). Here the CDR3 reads CASRTRGGLNTEAFF. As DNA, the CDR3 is TGTGCCAGCAGGACTCGGGGAGGGTTGAACACTGAAGCTTTCTTT.

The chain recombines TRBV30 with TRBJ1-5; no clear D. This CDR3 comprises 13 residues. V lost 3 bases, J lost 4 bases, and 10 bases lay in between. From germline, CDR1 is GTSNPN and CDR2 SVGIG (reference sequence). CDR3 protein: CAWSATLNQPQHF. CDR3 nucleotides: TGTGCCTGGAGCGCAACTCTGAATCAGCCCCAGCATTTT.

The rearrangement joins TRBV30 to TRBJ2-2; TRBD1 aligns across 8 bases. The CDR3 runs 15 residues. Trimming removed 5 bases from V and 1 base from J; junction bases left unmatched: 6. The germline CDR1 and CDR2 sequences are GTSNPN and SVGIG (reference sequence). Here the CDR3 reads CAWATGTGNTGELFF. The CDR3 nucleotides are TGTGCCTGGGCCACCGGGACAGGGAACACCGGGGAGCTGTTTTTT.

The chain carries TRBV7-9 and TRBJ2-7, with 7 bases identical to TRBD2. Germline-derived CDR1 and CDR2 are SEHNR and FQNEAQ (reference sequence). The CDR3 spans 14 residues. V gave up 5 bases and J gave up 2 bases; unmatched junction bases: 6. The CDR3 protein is CASSLGGTPYEQYF. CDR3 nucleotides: TGTGCCAGCAGCCTGGGAGGGACCCCCTACGAGCAGTACTTC.

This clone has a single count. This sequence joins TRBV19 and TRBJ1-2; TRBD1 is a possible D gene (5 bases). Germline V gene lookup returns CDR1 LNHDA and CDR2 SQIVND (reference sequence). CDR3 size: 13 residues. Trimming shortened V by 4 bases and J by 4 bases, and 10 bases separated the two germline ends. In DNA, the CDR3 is TGTGCCAGTAGTACTACAGGTCCCTATGGCTACACCTTC. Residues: CASSTTGPYGYTF.

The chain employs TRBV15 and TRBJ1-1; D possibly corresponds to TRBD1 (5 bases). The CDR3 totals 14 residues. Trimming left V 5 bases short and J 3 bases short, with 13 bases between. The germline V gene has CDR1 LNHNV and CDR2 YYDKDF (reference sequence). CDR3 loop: CATSSSLGDTEAFF. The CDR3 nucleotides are TGTGCCACCAGCTCAAGCCTAGGGGACACTGAAGCTTTCTTT.

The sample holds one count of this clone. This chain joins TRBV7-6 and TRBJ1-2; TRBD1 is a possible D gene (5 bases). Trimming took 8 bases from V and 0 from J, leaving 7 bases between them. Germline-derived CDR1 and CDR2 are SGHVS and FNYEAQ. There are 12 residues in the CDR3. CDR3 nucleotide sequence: TGTGCCAGCGGCAGGGCTAACTATGGCTACACCTTC. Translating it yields CASGRANYGYTF. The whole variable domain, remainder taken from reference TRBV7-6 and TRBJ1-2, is GAGVSQSPRYKVTKRGQDVALRCDPISGHVSLYWYRQALGQGPEFLTYFNYEAQQDKSGLPNDRFSAERPEGSISTLTIQRTEQRDSAMYRCASGRANYGYTFGSGTRLTVV.

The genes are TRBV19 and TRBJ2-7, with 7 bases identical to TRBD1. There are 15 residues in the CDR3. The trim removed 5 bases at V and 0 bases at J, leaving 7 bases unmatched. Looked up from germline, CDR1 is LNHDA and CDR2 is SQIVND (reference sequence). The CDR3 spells CASSGSTGSSYEQYF. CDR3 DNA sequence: TGTGCCAGTAGTGGATCGACAGGGAGCTCCTACGAGCAGTACTTC.

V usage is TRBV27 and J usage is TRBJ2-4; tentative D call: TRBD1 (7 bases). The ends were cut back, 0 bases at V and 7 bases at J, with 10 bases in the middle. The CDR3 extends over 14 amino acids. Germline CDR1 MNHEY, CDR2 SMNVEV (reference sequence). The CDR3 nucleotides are TGTGCCAGCAGTTTATCTTCAGGGGGGAACATTCAGTACTTC. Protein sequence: CASSLSSGGNIQYF.

DNA of the CDR3: TGTGCCAGCAGCTTCGGGTCAGGGGGAGACTATGGCTACACCTTC. It encodes CASSFGSGGDYGYTF. This chain links TRBV5-6 with TRBJ1-2; 7 bases agree with TRBD1. The V and J ends lost 2 bases and 3 bases, in that order; junction bases with no gene match: 7. Per germline, CDR1 SGHDT and CDR2 YYEEEE. CDR3 length: 15 amino acids. Based on the CDR3 plus reference TRBV5-6 and TRBJ1-2, the full variable domain is DAGVTQSPTHLIKTRGQQVTLRCSPKSGHDTVSWYQQALGQGPQFIFQYYEEEERQRGNFPDRFSGHQFPNYSSELNVNALLLGDSALYLCASSFGSGGDYGYTFGSGTRLTVV.

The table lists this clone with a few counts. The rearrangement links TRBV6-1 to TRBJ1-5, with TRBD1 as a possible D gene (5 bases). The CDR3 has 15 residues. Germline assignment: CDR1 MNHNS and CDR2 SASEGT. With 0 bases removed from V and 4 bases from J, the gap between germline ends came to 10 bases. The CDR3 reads CASSEAGQQNQPQHF. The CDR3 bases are TGTGCCAGCAGTGAAGCGGGGCAGCAGAATCAGCCCCAGCATTTT.

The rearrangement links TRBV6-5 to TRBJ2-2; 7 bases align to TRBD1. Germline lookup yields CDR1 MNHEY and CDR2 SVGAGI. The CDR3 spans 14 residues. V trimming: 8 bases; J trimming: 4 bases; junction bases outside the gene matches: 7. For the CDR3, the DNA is TGTGCCAGCCAGTCGCAGGGGGTCACCGGGGAGCTGTTTTTT. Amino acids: CASQSQGVTGELFF.